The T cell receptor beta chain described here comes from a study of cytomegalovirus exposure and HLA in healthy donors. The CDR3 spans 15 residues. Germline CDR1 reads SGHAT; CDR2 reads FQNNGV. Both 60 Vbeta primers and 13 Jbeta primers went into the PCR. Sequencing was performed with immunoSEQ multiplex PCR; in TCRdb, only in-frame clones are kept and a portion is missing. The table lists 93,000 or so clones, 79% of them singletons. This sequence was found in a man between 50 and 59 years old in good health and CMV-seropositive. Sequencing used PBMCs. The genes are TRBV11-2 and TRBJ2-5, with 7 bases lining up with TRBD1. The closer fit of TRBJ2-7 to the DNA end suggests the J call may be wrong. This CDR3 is CASSLIRGTIYEQYF. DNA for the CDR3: TGTGCCAGCAGCTTGATCAGGGGGACGATATACGAGCAGTACTTC.